Each of the 21 T cell receptor beta chains below was sequenced from the same sample in a study of spatial heterogeneity in lung cancer. The time point here: sample taken at primary tumor resection. These receptors have no identified antigens. Points from the study as a whole: Expanded alpha and beta TCR counts within tumors tracked tumor mutation counts.

In TCRdb, the 5' RACE reads were re-called with MiXCR into one record per CDR3 protein. The sample contains about 10,000 distinct CDR3 sequences, approximately 12% of which appear only once. Sample: lung tumor tissue, taken at surgery. These receptors originate from a male donor with early-stage non-small cell lung cancer.

There are many counts of this clonotype. In nucleotides, the CDR3 is TGTGCCAGCAGCCTAAGAAACAATCAGCCCCAGCATTTT. This gives the protein CASSLRNNQPQHF. This chain connects TRBV3-1 to TRBJ1-5, with D hard to call. CDR1 LGHDT and CDR2 YNNKEL come from the germline V gene (reference sequence). V lost 4 bases, J lost 3 bases, and 7 bases lay in between. The CDR3 covers 13 residues.

There are many counts of this clonotype. This chain uses TRBV5-1 with TRBJ2-5, with TRBD1 as a possible D gene (6 bases). CDR3 length: 16 residues. V was pared by 0 bases and J by 2 bases, with 14 bases between. Looked up from germline, CDR1 is SGHRS and CDR2 is YFSETQ. DNA for the CDR3: TGCGCCAGCAGCTTGGTATTCGGCAGGGGTCAAGAGACCCAGTACTTC. This encodes CASSLVFGRGQETQYF.

This clonotype was recorded at least ten times. The rearrangement joins TRBV20-1 to TRBJ2-7, with D hard to call. The CDR3 has 14 amino acids. V lost 3 bases and J 4 bases, leaving 16 bases between the germline ends. Germline loops: CDR1 DFQATT, CDR2 SNEGSKA (reference sequence). The CDR3 DNA follows: TGCAGTGCTAGCGTGGGTCAGCCCCCTTACGAGCAGTACTTC. Translation: CSASVGQPPYEQYF.

At least ten counts were recorded for this clonotype. The chain recombines TRBV5-1 with TRBJ2-5; 13 nucleotides agree with TRBD2. Losses at the gene ends were 3 bases for V and 5 bases for J; bases not matched to a gene: 4. The CDR3 extends over 15 amino acids. Germline values: CDR1 SGHRS, CDR2 YFSETQ. CDR3: CASSWTSGSGETQYF. CDR3 nucleotide sequence: TGCGCCAGCAGCTGGACTAGCGGGAGCGGCGAGACCCAGTACTTC.

This clonotype came up many times. This chain connects TRBV30 to TRBJ2-7, with 7 bases matching TRBD1. This CDR3 comprises 11 residues. V was clipped by 3 bases and J by 6 bases; unmatched bases: 2. The V gene's germline CDR1 is GTSNPN and CDR2 SVGIG (reference sequence). The CDR3 nucleotides are TGTGCCTGGAGCTCAGGGGGCGAGCAGTACTTC. Protein sequence: CAWSSGGEQYF. The complete variable domain, with remaining parts taken from reference TRBV30 and TRBJ2-7, reads SQTIHQWPATLVQPVGSPLSLECTVEGTSNPNLYWYRQAAGRGLQLLFYSVGIGQISSEVPQNLSASRPQDRQFILSSKKLLLSDSGFYLCAWSSGGEQYFGPGTRLTVT.

This clonotype was counted many times. The chain joins TRBV7-6 to TRBJ2-7; D possibly corresponds to TRBD1 (5 bases). Trimming took off 5 bases at V and 6 bases at J, with 20 bases between the two ends. Germline values: CDR1 SGHVS, CDR2 FNYEAQ. The CDR3 is made up of 15 amino acids. CDR3 loop: CASSRADRPSSEQYF. DNA for the CDR3: TGTGCCAGCAGCCGGGCCGACAGACCATCATCCGAGCAGTACTTC.

The sample holds many counts of this clonotype. This chain links TRBV11-1 with TRBJ2-2; D is perhaps TRBD2 (6 bases). CDR3 size: 16 residues. Trimming took 4 bases from V and 7 from J, leaving 19 bases between them. Germline CDR1 SGHAT, CDR2 FQDESV (reference sequence). CDR3 region: CASSSATGGLGGELFF. For the CDR3, the DNA is TGTGCCAGCAGCTCCGCGACCGGGGGTTTAGGCGGGGAGCTGTTTTTT.

The J gene is TRBJ2-3, the V gene TRBV18; D is possibly TRBD2 (6 bases). V was shortened by 1 base and J by 6 bases, with 20 bases between the two germline ends. This CDR3 is built from 17 residues. Per germline, CDR1 KGHSH and CDR2 LQKENI. The CDR3 spells CASSPLNAGSSMDTQYF. The CDR3 region has the DNA TGTGCCAGCTCACCACTCAACGCGGGGTCCAGCATGGATACGCAGTATTTT. The complete variable domain, with remaining parts taken from reference TRBV18 and TRBJ2-3, reads NAGVMQNPRHLVRRRGQEARLRCSPMKGHSHVYWYRQLPEEGLKFMVYLQKENIIDESGMPKERFSAEFPKEGPSILRIQQVVRGDSAAYFCASSPLNAGSSMDTQYFGPGTRLTVL.

This clonotype showed up many times. The chain couples TRBV19 to TRBJ1-2; unclear D gene. This CDR3 is built from 15 residues. Germline V gene data show CDR1 as LNHDA and CDR2 as SQIVND (reference sequence). The germline V and J ends were trimmed by 1 base and 2 bases, with 11 bases remaining between them. In DNA, the CDR3 is TGTGCCAGTAGTATAGGATCCTCTAGGAACTATGGCTACACCTTC. Its protein product is CASSIGSSRNYGYTF.

This clonotype was seen many times. The V and J genes are TRBV20-1 and TRBJ2-3; D not resolved. Deletions cut 5 bases from V and 0 bases from J, with 6 bases between. The CDR3 extends over 12 amino acids. CDR1 and CDR2 from the germline V gene are DFQATT and SNEGSKA (reference sequence). This chain's CDR3 is CSAWASTDTQYF. CDR3 DNA: TGCAGTGCTTGGGCTAGCACAGATACGCAGTATTTT.

This clonotype has at least ten counts. This chain links TRBV20-1 with TRBJ1-2, with D tentatively TRBD1 (6 bases). The V end lost 5 bases, the J end lost 6 bases, and 16 bases lay between the germline ends. Germline lookup yields CDR1 DFQATT and CDR2 SNEGSKA (reference sequence). This CDR3 region has 13 residues. CDR3 in amino acids: CSAFQIGGNGYTF. CDR3 bases: TGCAGTGCTTTCCAAATAGGGGGGAATGGCTACACCTTC.

This clonotype has a count of ten or more. The chain recombines TRBV29-1 with TRBJ1-1; a possible D gene is TRBD1 (6 bases). CDR3 length: 11 amino acids. V lost 3 bases and J 4 bases, leaving 6 bases between the germline ends. The germline CDR1 and CDR2 sequences are SQVTM and ANQGSEA. This CDR3 is CSVEDSTEAFF. The CDR3 region has the DNA TGCAGCGTTGAGGACAGCACTGAAGCTTTCTTT.

The genes are TRBV7-9 and TRBJ2-7; D is unresolved. V lost 5 bases to trimming and J lost 3 bases, with 11 bases between them. The CDR3 covers 13 residues. The germline gives CDR1 SEHNR, CDR2 FQNEAQ (reference sequence). CDR3 DNA: TGTGCCAGCAGCGGCGTACAGAACTACGAGCAGTACTTC. It translates to CASSGVQNYEQYF.

This clonotype was detected a few times. This chain connects TRBV6-6 to TRBJ1-5; the match to TRBD1 covers 8 bases. Germline CDR1 and CDR2: MNHNY and SVGAGI (reference sequence). V lost 3 bases and J lost 6; bases outside the gene matches: 7. This CDR3 has 15 residues. This CDR3 is CASSYDQGAGQPQHF. In DNA form, the CDR3 reads TGTGCCAGCAGTTATGATCAGGGGGCAGGTCAGCCCCAGCATTTT.

This clonotype showed up many times. The chain uses TRBV5-1 and TRBJ2-3; 11 bases map to TRBD2. J lost 3 bases, V lost 1 base, and 1 base had no gene match. The CDR3 is made up of 15 amino acids. Germline lookup yields CDR1 SGHRS and CDR2 YFSETQ. The chain's CDR3 is CASSLLAGGTDTQYF. The CDR3 DNA is TGCGCCAGCAGCTTGCTAGCGGGAGGAACAGATACGCAGTATTTT.

By share of the sample, this clonotype is medium-sized (0.01 to 0.1%). The chain uses TRBV27 and TRBJ2-1; the D gene could be TRBD1 or TRBD2 (5 bases each). CDR3 length: 16 residues. Germline CDR1 and CDR2: MNHEY and SMNVEV (reference sequence). V dropped 5 bases and J dropped 5 bases, with 19 bases sitting between them. The CDR3 DNA reads TGTGCCAGCAGTCAGAATAGCGTCGGGACGAACAATGAGCAGTTCTTC. It specifies CASSQNSVGTNNEQFF.

This clonotype was seen at least ten times. The V and J genes are TRBV2 and TRBJ2-1; D gene uncertain. Trimming removed 0 bases at V and 6 bases at J, with 24 bases between. This CDR3 comprises 19 residues. CDR1 and CDR2 from the germline V gene are SNHLY and FYNNEI. CDR3 DNA sequence: TGTGCCAGCAGTGAAGCGCTTAACCTAGGAGTGTTTGGTGTCAATGAGCAGTTCTTC. Translation: CASSEALNLGVFGVNEQFF.

Concerning this clonotype itself: The final CDR3 position lacks the conserved phenylalanine or tryptophan, pointing to a likely read error. The chain links TRBV29-1 to TRBJ2-3; the D gene is possibly TRBD2 (6 bases). The CDR3 loop spans 13 amino acids. The germline V and J ends were trimmed by 7 bases and 0 bases, with 11 bases remaining between them. Germline CDR1 reads SQVTM; CDR2 reads ANQGSEA. The CDR3 bases are TGCAGCGCCGGGACTGCTAGCACAGATACGCAGTATTAT. Amino acids: CSAGTASTDTQYY.

This clonotype was counted ten times or more. The chain links TRBV20-1 to TRBJ2-1; a possible D gene is TRBD1 (5 bases). Trimming pared 4 bases from V and 3 bases from J, leaving 16 bases between. Germline loops: CDR1 DFQATT, CDR2 SNEGSKA (reference sequence). This CDR3 contains 15 residues. In DNA form, the CDR3 reads TGCAGTGCTAACGGACCAGGGCTTTACTACAATGAGCAGTTCTTC. Encoded protein: CSANGPGLYYNEQFF.

By frequency in the sample, this clonotype is medium-sized. CDR3 in DNA: TGCAGTGCTAGCGTCAGTTCTAGCGGGAGTGGCCCAGATACGCAGTATTTT. The encoded protein is CSASVSSSGSGPDTQYF. The chain couples TRBV20-1 to TRBJ2-3; 10 bases are a match to TRBD2. The ends lost 3 bases at V and 4 bases at J; junction bases unmatched: 13. Germline V gene lookup returns CDR1 DFQATT and CDR2 SNEGSKA (reference sequence). The CDR3 consists of 17 residues.

This clonotype was counted many times. The V and J genes are TRBV7-6 and TRBJ1-1; 8 bases are a match to TRBD1. The CDR3 length is 14 residues. V dropped 2 bases and J dropped 1; count of bases not matched to a gene: 0. Germline V lookup: CDR1 SGHVS, CDR2 FNYEAQ. CDR3 sequence (DNA): TGTGCCAGCAGCTTACAGGGGGCGAACACTGAAGCTTTCTTT. Translation: CASSLQGANTEAFF.